The entry below describes one T cell receptor (beta chain). Its antigen is currently not known. There are no base qualities to consult, and no much larger clone falls within one base. The CDR3 regions of human TCRbeta chains were analyzed by immunosequencing. For the original study's pipeline: TCRs in the repertoires were matched against a reference library of SARS-CoV-2-specific TCRs that had been generated with the MIRA antigen-specificity platform. Breadth meant the fraction of unique TCRs that were SARS-CoV-2-associated, whereas depth meant the fraction of total T cells that were SARS-CoV-2-associated. Using the MIRA data, each spike-specific TCR was mapped to the spike region that the TCR reacts to and placed in a CD4 or CD8 class. Log10-transformed breadth and depth values were compared by one-way ANOVA with Sidak's multiple comparisons tests. The immuneACCESS repertoire file appears here via TCRdb, limited to in-frame rearrangements. These files lack a portion of the clones; in checked studies, under half of the deficit traces to unresolved V genes, and the cause of the others is not known. The V and J calls and the clone size are those of that table, but D and trimming were determined from the DNA. The sample yields 150,000 to 200,000 clones; roughly 92% were counted once. Under 6% of the sample lies in the top ten.

This record comes from a study of T cell responses to AZD1222 COVID-19 vaccine (dated by TCRdb to 2020 to 2023). A note on the overall study: TCR sequencing was performed for approximately 240 trial participants, of whom about 200 were given two doses of AZD1222 and some 25 were given two doses of MenACWY control vaccine. Trial participants were enrolled into age subgroups of 18-55, 56-69 and 70-plus years, which contained 148, 28 and 57 TCR-sequenced participants, respectively.

The time point tag for this specimen amounts to: about 28 days (+/-7) after the second vaccine dose. AZD1222 recipients given second doses at about 4 weeks or at about 12 weeks were pooled, since spike-specific TCR depth and breadth were not found to differ between the two schedules. Vaccinee samples were obtained from the UK trials COV001 and COV002, which included a single-blind randomized controlled phase 2/3 trial of AZD1222 (ChAdOx1 nCoV-19) in healthy adults. For TCRbeta chain sequencing, PBMC samples were collected from trial participants at day 0 and at day 28 after the second dose. Broad study findings and their caveats: Participants were mostly white British and included more females than males, and it was suggested by the authors that clonal diversity may have been underestimated. Conclusions about previously exposed vaccinees are limited, since just 6 or 7 AZD1222 recipients were seropositive for SARS-CoV-2 at baseline. A significant rise in spike-specific TCR breadth and depth was observed after two AZD1222 doses relative to day 0 and relative to MenACWY recipients. Because no day 14 peak-response samples were available, repertoires were characterized only after the peak T cell response. In the small 56-69-year group, the increase in depth fell short of significance, most likely because of low power. Reportedly, almost half of the unique spike-specific TCRs recognized epitopes lying outside the regions that are mutated in the B.1.351 and B.1.1.7 variants. CD4 TCRs associated with the vaccine covered the entire spike protein, and the dominant responses were in regions 160-218 and 743-854.

The CDR3 runs 13 amino acids, cysteine and phenylalanine included. Only the CDR3 DNA stays, 39 bases, in frame from base 1. The trim is 3 bases for V and 5 bases for J, with a gap of 10 bases between the germline ends. Sequences ENHRY (CDR1) and SYGVKD (CDR2) are obtained from the germline V gene. The receptor's source is an adult who received the AZD1222 COVID-19 vaccine. This sample comprised peripheral blood, obtained 28 days after the second AZD1222 dose. The chain is encoded by TRBV10-3 joined to TRBJ1-1; matching of 5 bases hints at TRBD1 as the D gene. Here is the DNA: TGTGCCATCAGTGAAGTTGGGGGTACTGAAGCTTTCTTT. It translates to CAISEVGGTEAFF.